The table lists the clone carrying this T cell receptor (beta chain) with many counts. Germline V lookup: CDR1 MNHEY, CDR2 SVGEGT. The CDR3 sequence is 17 residues long. V dropped 5 bases and J dropped 3 bases, with 20 bases sitting between them. Samples came from axillary lymph nodes draining the breast cancer. MiXCR was run by TCRdb on the multiplex PCR reads, yielding one entry per CDR3 protein. The profile shows about 130,000 distinct CDR3 sequences, just under 20% of them singletons. The data were obtained in a study of breast tumors, draining lymph nodes, adjacent tissues. This TCR was sampled from a female donor with breast cancer. Some clones in this sample may be carry-over from other donors' samples. Material for sequencing was axillary lymph node tissue. The chain combines TRBV6-2 or TRBV6-3 with TRBJ1-5; D is undetermined. The CDR3 DNA is TGTGCCAGCAGTGACCCCCAGAGGTTGGTTCCCAATCAGCCCCAGCATTTT. This codes for CASSDPQRLVPNQPQHF.